The next 13 T cell receptor beta chains were all read from a single sample in a study of cytomegalovirus exposure and HLA in healthy donors. PCR primers comprised 60 Vbeta and 13 Jbeta primers. Only in-frame clones appear in the TCRdb table, and some are missing; sequencing was by immunoSEQ multiplex PCR. The sample holds about 200,000 clones; roughly 85% are singletons and the top ten take about 2%. Material for sequencing was PBMCs. Receptors were obtained from a woman aged 45-65 years in good health and CMV-seronegative.

The V and J genes are TRBV5-1 and TRBJ1-3; possibly TRBD1 for D (5 bases). From germline, CDR1 is SGHRS and CDR2 YFSETQ. V was clipped by 4 bases and J by 4 bases, with 15 bases between them. The CDR3 totals 15 residues. For the CDR3, the DNA is TGCGCCAGCAGCCGCCGTAAGGGGCCAGGAAACACCATATATTTT. It translates to CASSRRKGPGNTIYF.

For this clone: At the DNA level, this CDR3 is encoded by other sequences in the same sample as well. The V call is TRBV6-5, the J call TRBJ1-3, with D unclear. The V and J ends lost 0 bases and 3 bases respectively, with 9 bases between them. The germline gives CDR1 MNHEY, CDR2 SVGAGI. This CDR3 is 15 amino acids long. The DNA of the CDR3 is TGTGCCAGCAGTTACTCTAGAGCCTTTGGAAACACCATATATTTT. Translating gives CASSYSRAFGNTIYF.

The chain has TRBV5-1 and TRBJ2-1; 8 bases are a match to TRBD2. V lost 1 base and J lost 6; bases outside the gene matches: 6. Per the germline V gene, CDR1 is SGHRS and CDR2 is YFSETQ. CDR3 length equals 15 residues. The CDR3 spells CASSLRLAGPNEQFF. CDR3 nucleotide sequence: TGCGCCAGCAGCTTGAGGTTAGCGGGGCCCAATGAGCAGTTCTTC.

The chain links TRBV6-5 to TRBJ2-1; TRBD2 matches at 9 bases. With 3 bases clipped from V and 9 bases from J, the junction kept 12 bases outside the gene matches. This CDR3 comprises 16 residues. Germline CDR1 reads MNHEY; CDR2 reads SVGAGI. In DNA, the CDR3 is TGTGCCAGCAGTTATCGCCCCTTGGGGACTAGCTTTGAGCAGTTCTTC. Its protein product is CASSYRPLGTSFEQFF.

This chain joins TRBV19 and TRBJ1-5; 9 positions agree with TRBD1. Looked up from germline, CDR1 is LNHDA and CDR2 is SQIVND (reference sequence). The CDR3 contains 15 residues. Trimming cost V 6 bases and J 6 bases; bases outside gene matches: 9. CDR3 bases: TGTGCCAGTAGAACAGGGGGCGCGGGGAGTCAGCCCCAGCATTTT. It translates to CASRTGGAGSQPQHF.

J is TRBJ1-4 and V is TRBV6-5; 7 nucleotides align to TRBD1. The V gene end was trimmed by 10 bases and the J gene end by 8 bases; junction bases not matched to a gene: 10. CDR1 is MNHEY, CDR2 SVGAGI, per germline. This CDR3 spans 13 amino acids. The CDR3, as DNA: TGTGCCACGCAAAGGGGGCTTGGGGAAAAACTGTTTTTT. Amino acids: CATQRGLGEKLFF.

The rearrangement links TRBV5-1 to TRBJ2-3; D perhaps matches TRBD2 (6 bases). This CDR3 is 16 amino acids long. Deletions cut 5 bases from V and 0 bases from J, with 16 bases between. The germline CDR1 and CDR2 sequences are SGHRS and YFSETQ. In nucleotides, the CDR3 is TGCGCCAGCAGGCGGGGAGTTAGCGGAAGCACAGATACGCAGTATTTT. It codes for CASRRGVSGSTDTQYF.

The genes are TRBV7-2 and TRBJ2-5; 9 bases align to TRBD1. Trimming at V came to 1 base and at J to 5 bases, leaving 11 bases not matched to a gene. There are 17 residues in the CDR3. CDR1 and CDR2 from the germline V gene are SGHTA and FQGNSA. This CDR3 reads CASSLDPGQGSGETQYF. CDR3 DNA sequence: TGTGCCAGCAGCTTAGACCCCGGACAGGGGTCAGGGGAGACCCAGTACTTC.

This chain connects TRBV28 to TRBJ1-1; 8 nucleotides line up with TRBD1. The V segment lost 4 bases and the J segment 1 base; nucleotides outside the gene matches: 5. Per the germline V gene, CDR1 is MDHEN and CDR2 is SYDVKM. CDR3 length equals 15 residues. The CDR3 region is CASSSPGQANTEAFF. The CDR3 nucleotides read TGTGCCAGCAGTTCTCCGGGACAGGCGAACACTGAAGCTTTCTTT. Full variable domain (missing parts from reference TRBV28 and TRBJ1-1): DVKVTQSSRYLVKRTGEKVFLECVQDMDHENMFWYRQDPGLGLRLIYFSYDVKMKEKGDIPEGYSVSREKKERFSLILESASTNQTSMYLCASSSPGQANTEAFFGQGTRLTVV.

CDR3 nucleotides: TGTGCCAGCAGTTACGACAGGGGGCAGGGGGGCTACACCTTC. The encoded protein is CASSYDRGQGGYTF. The chain couples TRBV28 to TRBJ1-2, with 10 bases lining up with TRBD1. Trimming at V came to 4 bases and at J to 8 bases, leaving 7 bases not matched to a gene. The CDR3 length is 14 residues. CDR1 is MDHEN, CDR2 SYDVKM, per germline.

The chain has TRBV5-5 and TRBJ1-3; D uncertain. The germline CDR1 and CDR2 sequences are SGHKS and YYEKEE (reference sequence). V lost 3 bases, J lost 1 base, and 8 bases lay in between. CDR3 size: 14 residues. The CDR3 nucleotides are TGTGCCAGCAGCTGGAGGATGTCTGGAAACACCATATATTTT. Protein product: CASSWRMSGNTIYF.

The rearrangement links TRBV15 to TRBJ2-7, with 8 bases that match TRBD2. This CDR3 is 15 amino acids long. The germline CDR1 and CDR2 sequences are LNHNV and YYDKDF (reference sequence). Trimming took 4 bases from V and 0 from J; bases not matched to a gene: 5. This CDR3 is CATSKGSGSSYEQYF. The CDR3 DNA is TGTGCCACCAGCAAAGGGAGCGGGAGCTCCTACGAGCAGTACTTC.

This chain joins TRBV27 and TRBJ2-1, with 7 bases lining up with TRBD2. V lost 6 bases and J lost 10; bases outside the gene matches: 18. The CDR3 spans 16 residues. CDR1 is MNHEY, CDR2 SMNVEV, per germline (reference sequence). The CDR3 nucleotides read TGTGCCAGCAGACCTAGTGGGGGAGGGCCAGTCGGGGAGCAGTTCTTC. Protein: CASRPSGGGPVGEQFF.